These T cell receptor beta chains were read from a single sample in a study of molecular identifiers for immune sequencing clone quantification. TCRdb re-called the PCR reads through MiXCR, storing one row per CDR3 protein. This sample carries tens of thousands of distinct CDR3 sequences, under 30% of them seen once, and the ten largest clones take 1.5% to 2%. Sequenced input: naive CD8+ T cells from blood, with Jurkat cell RNA spiked in. The receptors were gathered from a human donor in good health. Some libraries in this study had Jurkat cell RNA spiked in. The CDR3 runs from the conserved cysteine through the conserved F or W. D genes are given only for firm matches. The listing skips clone size in some rows; elsewhere it reads once, few, many or a size class.

abundance: many; len: 16; d_gene: .; v_gene: TRBV27; j_gene: TRBJ1-1; CDR3nt: TGTGCCAGCAGTTTATCGTTAGGGCAGGTGGGAACTGAAGCTTTCTTT; CDR3aa: CASSLSLGQVGTEAFF
abundance: few; len: 15; d_gene: TRBD1; v_gene: TRBV28; j_gene: TRBJ2-7; CDR3nt: TGTGCCAGCAGGGTCCTCGGGACAGGAGAGTACGAGCAGTACTTC; CDR3aa: CASRVLGTGEYEQYF
abundance: many; len: 15; d_gene: .; v_gene: TRBV20-1; j_gene: TRBJ2-3; CDR3nt: TGCAGTGCTAACCCCCGGGGAATTGCCCCAGATACGCAGTATTTT; CDR3aa: CSANPRGIAPDTQYF
abundance: .; len: 13; d_gene: .; v_gene: TRBV7-7; j_gene: TRBJ2-1; CDR3nt: TGTGCCAGCAGCCCCGGACCCCCCGATGAGCAGTTCTTC; CDR3aa: CASSPGPPDEQFF
abundance: many; len: 15; d_gene: TRBD2; v_gene: TRBV6-5; j_gene: TRBJ2-3; CDR3nt: TGTGCCAGCAGCTGGCTAGCGGGTCGACCAGATACGCAGTATTTT; CDR3aa: CASSWLAGRPDTQYF
abundance: .; len: 14; d_gene: .; v_gene: TRBV19; j_gene: TRBJ1-5; CDR3nt: TGTGCCAGTACCGGGTATTCAGTCTCCCAGCCCCAGCATTTT; CDR3aa: CASTGYSVSQPQHF
abundance: medium-sized; len: 15; d_gene: .; v_gene: TRBV29-1; j_gene: TRBJ1-2; CDR3nt: TGCAGCGTTGAAGATGCCAGGGAATATAACTATGGCTACACCTTC; CDR3aa: CSVEDAREYNYGYTF
abundance: few; len: 16; d_gene: .; v_gene: TRBV4-3; j_gene: TRBJ2-3; CDR3nt: TGCGCCAGCAGCCAAGAGGCTAGGTACCGCACAGATACGCAGTATTTT; CDR3aa: CASSQEARYRTDTQYF
abundance: many; len: 15; d_gene: .; v_gene: TRBV7-9; j_gene: TRBJ2-6; CDR3nt: TGTGCCAGCAGCTTGAGGGAGTCTGGGGCCAACGTCCTGACTTTC; CDR3aa: CASSLRESGANVLTF
abundance: many; len: 15; d_gene: .; v_gene: TRBV20-1; j_gene: TRBJ1-3; CDR3nt: TGCAGTGCTAGAGATAGGGCAGACTCTGGAAACACCATATATTTT; CDR3aa: CSARDRADSGNTIYF
abundance: few; len: 16; d_gene: .; v_gene: TRBV9; j_gene: TRBJ1-1; CDR3nt: TGTGCCAGCAGCGTAGATCCGGGGGCGAGGAACAATGAAGCTTTCTTT; CDR3aa: CASSVDPGARNNEAFF
abundance: many; len: 16; d_gene: .; v_gene: TRBV2; j_gene: TRBJ1-3; CDR3nt: TGTGCCAGCAGTGAAGCTGAGGCAGGCTCTGGAAACACCATATATTTT; CDR3aa: CASSEAEAGSGNTIYF
abundance: many; len: 14; d_gene: .; v_gene: TRBV5-1; j_gene: TRBJ2-7; CDR3nt: TGCGCCAGCAGCTTGGACGCGGGATCCTACGAGCAGTACTTC; CDR3aa: CASSLDAGSYEQYF
abundance: many; len: 14; d_gene: TRBD1; v_gene: TRBV5-5; j_gene: TRBJ2-2; CDR3nt: TGTGCCAGCAGCTTTGGGACAGGCAACCGGGAGCTGTTTTTT; CDR3aa: CASSFGTGNRELFF
abundance: few; len: 14; d_gene: .; v_gene: TRBV7-3; j_gene: TRBJ2-3; CDR3nt: TGTGCCAGCAGCTTATTGTCCTTTCCAGATACGCAGTATTTT; CDR3aa: CASSLLSFPDTQYF
abundance: many; len: 14; d_gene: .; v_gene: TRBV7-9; j_gene: TRBJ2-2; CDR3nt: TGTGCCAGCAGCCCGCCCCTCTACACCGGGGAGCTGTTTTTT; CDR3aa: CASSPPLYTGELFF
abundance: many; len: 19; d_gene: .; v_gene: TRBV28; j_gene: TRBJ2-3; CDR3nt: TGTGCCAGCAGTTCGTACAATCCTGACAGCAAGTCAACCACAGATACGCAGTATTTT; CDR3aa: CASSSYNPDSKSTTDTQYF
abundance: .; len: 14; d_gene: .; v_gene: TRBV29-1; j_gene: TRBJ1-3; CDR3nt: TGCAGCGCCTGGACGGGATACTCTGGAAACACCATATATTTT; CDR3aa: CSAWTGYSGNTIYF
abundance: many; len: 14; d_gene: .; v_gene: TRBV7-9; j_gene: TRBJ2-7; CDR3nt: TGTGCCAGCAGCTTAGGGGTCAGCTCCTACGAGCAGTACTTC; CDR3aa: CASSLGVSSYEQYF
abundance: many; len: 13; d_gene: .; v_gene: TRBV11-2; j_gene: TRBJ2-3; CDR3nt: TGTGCCAGCAGCTTAGAGTGGACAGATACGCAGTATTTT; CDR3aa: CASSLEWTDTQYF
abundance: .; len: 17; d_gene: .; v_gene: TRBV14; j_gene: TRBJ1-4; CDR3nt: TGTGCCAGCAGCCCCGGGACACCGAACGGAGCTAATGAAAAACTGTTTTTT; CDR3aa: CASSPGTPNGANEKLFF
abundance: few; len: 12; d_gene: .; v_gene: TRBV12-3/TRBV12-4; j_gene: TRBJ2-7; CDR3nt: TGTGCCAGCAACTCAGACATGGGGGAGCAGTACTTC; CDR3aa: CASNSDMGEQYF
abundance: many; len: 17; d_gene: .; v_gene: TRBV7-9; j_gene: TRBJ2-2; CDR3nt: TGTGCCAGCAGCCCCCCAAGGGGTTTTCGGAGGGCCGGGGAGCTGTTTTTT; CDR3aa: CASSPPRGFRRAGELFF
abundance: few; len: 17; d_gene: TRBD2; v_gene: TRBV20-1; j_gene: TRBJ2-7; CDR3nt: TGCAGTGCTAGAGATTTGTTTACTAGCGGGCCGACCTACGAGCAGTACTTC; CDR3aa: CSARDLFTSGPTYEQYF
abundance: many; len: 16; d_gene: .; v_gene: TRBV4-3; j_gene: TRBJ2-7; CDR3nt: TGCGCCAGCAGCCAAGACTTCGGGGTCAGCCTCTACGAGCAGTACTTC; CDR3aa: CASSQDFGVSLYEQYF
abundance: many; len: 14; d_gene: .; v_gene: TRBV6-5; j_gene: TRBJ2-7; CDR3nt: TGTGCCAGCCTCCGGGGGGCGGGAGCCCACGAGCAGTACTTC; CDR3aa: CASLRGAGAHEQYF
abundance: many; len: 16; d_gene: TRBD2; v_gene: TRBV7-9; j_gene: TRBJ2-1; CDR3nt: TGTGCCAGCAGCTTAGCGACTAGCGGGAGTATGTATGAGCAGTTCTTC; CDR3aa: CASSLATSGSMYEQFF
abundance: many; len: 15; d_gene: .; v_gene: TRBV4-1; j_gene: TRBJ1-2; CDR3nt: TGCGCCAGCAGCCATCGGGGCCCCCTACCTCCTGGCTACACCTTC; CDR3aa: CASSHRGPLPPGYTF
abundance: many; len: 14; d_gene: TRBD1; v_gene: TRBV5-6; j_gene: TRBJ2-5; CDR3nt: TGTGCCAGCAGCTTGGAGGGGGCTGAAGAGACCCAGTACTTC; CDR3aa: CASSLEGAEETQYF
abundance: many; len: 17; d_gene: TRBD2; v_gene: TRBV5-1; j_gene: TRBJ2-3; CDR3nt: TGCGCCAGCAGCCAACCCCCGGGGAGCGGGGGGGTAAATACGCAGTATTTT; CDR3aa: CASSQPPGSGGVNTQYF
abundance: many; len: 15; d_gene: .; v_gene: TRBV20-1; j_gene: TRBJ2-5; CDR3nt: TGCAGTGCTAGGACGGAGGAGAGGCTCCAAGAGACCCAGTACTTC; CDR3aa: CSARTEERLQETQYF
abundance: few; len: 16; d_gene: .; v_gene: TRBV9; j_gene: TRBJ2-7; CDR3nt: TGTGCCAGCAGCGTAGCCGGGGGTCAAAACGCGGACGAGCAGTACTTC; CDR3aa: CASSVAGGQNADEQYF
abundance: few; len: 14; d_gene: TRBD2; v_gene: TRBV6-2/TRBV6-3; j_gene: TRBJ2-4; CDR3nt: TGTGCCAGCGGTTACTCTGGACTAGCGGGGGCTCAGTACTTC; CDR3aa: CASGYSGLAGAQYF
abundance: many; len: 15; d_gene: .; v_gene: TRBV7-3; j_gene: TRBJ2-5; CDR3nt: TGTGCCAGCAGCTTAACGGGGCGCTGGGGAGAGACCCAGTACTTC; CDR3aa: CASSLTGRWGETQYF
abundance: .; len: 17; d_gene: TRBD2; v_gene: TRBV12-3/TRBV12-4; j_gene: TRBJ2-3; CDR3nt: TGTGCCAGCGCCCTCGCACGACTAGCGGGGTACACAGATACGCAGTATTTT; CDR3aa: CASALARLAGYTDTQYF
abundance: many; len: 13; d_gene: .; v_gene: TRBV30; j_gene: TRBJ2-7; CDR3nt: TGTGCCTGGACCAGTGACTCTTACTACGAGCAGTACTTC; CDR3aa: CAWTSDSYYEQYF
abundance: many; len: 16; d_gene: TRBD1; v_gene: TRBV6-5; j_gene: TRBJ2-3; CDR3nt: TGTGCCAGCAGTCAGTGGGACAGGGCGAACACAGATACGCAGTATTTT; CDR3aa: CASSQWDRANTDTQYF
abundance: many; len: 14; d_gene: TRBD1; v_gene: TRBV6-2/TRBV6-3; j_gene: TRBJ1-1; CDR3nt: TGTGCCAGCAGGATTACAGGGGCGAGTACTGAAGCTTTCTTT; CDR3aa: CASRITGASTEAFF
abundance: many; len: 15; d_gene: TRBD2; v_gene: TRBV19; j_gene: TRBJ2-1; CDR3nt: TGTGCCAGTAACCCAGCGGGGTCCTCCTACAATGAGCAGTTCTTC; CDR3aa: CASNPAGSSYNEQFF
abundance: many; len: 14; d_gene: .; v_gene: TRBV29-1; j_gene: TRBJ2-4; CDR3nt: TGCAGCGTTGAAGACGGGGGGCCCGTAAACATTCAGTACTTC; CDR3aa: CSVEDGGPVNIQYF
abundance: .; len: 12; d_gene: .; v_gene: TRBV5-6; j_gene: TRBJ2-7; CDR3nt: TGTGCCAGCAGCGTGTGGTTCGACGAGCAGTACTTC; CDR3aa: CASSVWFDEQYF
abundance: many; len: 14; d_gene: .; v_gene: TRBV4-1; j_gene: TRBJ2-2; CDR3nt: TGCGCCAGCAGCCAAGAAACCCACGCCGGGGAGCTGTTTTTT; CDR3aa: CASSQETHAGELFF
abundance: .; len: 14; d_gene: .; v_gene: TRBV4-1; j_gene: TRBJ2-7; CDR3nt: TGCGCCCGCAGCCACAGGGACATCTCCTACGAGCAGTACTTC; CDR3aa: CARSHRDISYEQYF
abundance: many; len: 11; d_gene: .; v_gene: TRBV29-1; j_gene: TRBJ1-1; CDR3nt: TGCAGCGTTGAAGGAGGCACTGAAGCTTTCTTT; CDR3aa: CSVEGGTEAFF
abundance: many; len: 12; d_gene: .; v_gene: TRBV10-3; j_gene: TRBJ2-3; CDR3nt: TGTGCCATCAGTGAGGCGGAAGATACGCAGTATTTT; CDR3aa: CAISEAEDTQYF
abundance: .; len: 14; d_gene: .; v_gene: TRBV20-1; j_gene: TRBJ2-1; CDR3nt: TGCAGTGCCCCCGGGACTGGCGCCTACGGTGAGCAGTTCTTC; CDR3aa: CSAPGTGAYGEQFF
abundance: many; len: 16; d_gene: TRBD1; v_gene: TRBV12-3/TRBV12-4; j_gene: TRBJ1-1; CDR3nt: TGTGCCAGCAGTTCGACAGGGGAGGGTGAGAACACTGAAGCTTTCTTT; CDR3aa: CASSSTGEGENTEAFF
abundance: many; len: 14; d_gene: .; v_gene: TRBV4-3; j_gene: TRBJ2-5; CDR3nt: TGCGCCAGCAGCCAAGATATCTCCCAAGAGACCCAGTACTTC; CDR3aa: CASSQDISQETQYF
abundance: many; len: 15; d_gene: .; v_gene: TRBV7-2; j_gene: TRBJ2-7; CDR3nt: TGTGCCAGCAGCTTATTGGGAGGTTCCGGCTACGAACAGTACTTC; CDR3aa: CASSLLGGSGYEQYF
abundance: many; len: 16; d_gene: TRBD2; v_gene: TRBV20-1; j_gene: TRBJ2-7; CDR3nt: TGCAGTGCAAGAGAGGCTAGCGGTCCCTTTAGGTACGAGCAGTACTTC; CDR3aa: CSAREASGPFRYEQYF
abundance: many; len: 13; d_gene: .; v_gene: TRBV15; j_gene: TRBJ2-7; CDR3nt: TGTGCCACCAGCAGAGCTAGGGACTACGAGCAGTACTTC; CDR3aa: CATSRARDYEQYF